This T cell receptor (beta chain) was identified in a study of T cells in Graves' hyperthyroidism and ophthalmopathy. Background on the study: Specimen type is peripheral blood, collected at initial diagnosis prior to any treatment. Study-wide results and caveats: From stable hyperthyroidism, ophthalmopathy was separated by a 13 V-J model.

As regards this clonotype: Its specificity is unknown.

Stable Graves' hyperthyroidism denoted no ophthalmopathy progression over 18 months. The study excluded patients with uncontrolled infection, other autoimmune disease, pregnancy or lactation. Looked up from germline, CDR1 is MGHRA and CDR2 is YSYEKL. V dropped 1 base and J dropped 2; count of bases not matched to a gene: 15. The CDR3 is 19 amino acids. RNA transcripts yielded amplified TCR beta CDR3 regions. TCR CDR3 underwent first-round RT-PCR with the HTBI primer set. TCRdb fed the multiplex PCR reads into MiXCR, producing one record per CDR3 protein. The table includes around 720,000 distinct CDR3 sequences, around 40% detected once.

The source of this sequence is a woman aged 40 to 50 with Graves' hyperthyroidism. Sequenced sample: blood. V and J are TRBV4-1 and TRBJ2-7; 9 bases match TRBD1. The CDR3 here is CASSQVASRDRAGAYEQYF. Written as DNA, the CDR3 is TGCGCCAGCAGCCAAGTGGCTAGCCGGGACAGGGCTGGGGCCTACGAGCAGTACTTC.